What follows is one T cell receptor (beta chain) and its context. Repertoires were generated with immunoSEQ multiplex PCR, while TCRdb's copy carries only in-frame clones and drops some. The data show about 41,000 clones, 90% seen once. The sample is drawn from a study of T cell changes during pregnancy in multiple sclerosis. The CDR3 is 12 amino acids. V was shortened by 5 bases and J by 4 bases, with 8 bases between the two germline ends. CDR1 is LNHDA, CDR2 SQIVND, per germline (reference sequence). The clonotype comes from a female donor with multiple sclerosis, enrolled in a pregnancy study. The specimen comprised CD8+ T cells from peripheral blood mononuclear cells, sampled in the third trimester of pregnancy. The rearrangement joins TRBV19 to TRBJ1-1; TRBD1 is a possible D gene (6 bases). CDR3 sequence (DNA): TGTGCCAGTAGTGTACAGGGCACTGAAGCTTTCTTT. It yields the protein CASSVQGTEAFF.